This T cell receptor (beta chain) was found in a study of CD8+CD57+ T cells in acquired aplastic anemia. Study as a whole: An average of about 10.8 million reads for CD4+ cells was obtained from healthy donors. Study-wide findings and caveats: Sharing between patients and controls was observed for around 30 CD8+ CDR3 sequences.

Both TCR beta VDJ combination and CDR3 sequence profiling were carried out. Genomic DNA was the template for this profiling. TCRdb reprocessed the reads with MiXCR, giving one entry per CDR3 protein. Found here are some 180,000 distinct CDR3 sequences, under 55% of them singletons; the top ten hold under 3.5%. The germline V gene encodes CDR1 MNHEY and CDR2 SVGEGT. The CDR3 is made up of 18 amino acids. The V gene lost 3 bases and the J gene lost 0 bases, with 15 bases spanning the gap. This clonotype occurred many times. What it binds is not known. The TCR sequence derives from a human donor in good health. V is TRBV6-2 or TRBV6-3 and J is TRBJ1-6; D not certain. Sequenced material: sorted CD4+, CD8+, or CD8+CD57+ T cells (not recorded which) from PBMCs. The chain's CDR3 is CASSYLIGRSSYNSPLHF. The CDR3 DNA is TGTGCCAGCAGTTATCTCATCGGCAGGAGCTCCTATAATTCACCCCTCCACTTT.